The rows below give T cell receptor beta chains drawn from one sample of a study of blood T cell repertoires in COVID-19. TCRdb keeps only in-frame clones here, not all; method: immunoSEQ multiplex PCR. The sample carries over 250,000 clones, under 90% recorded once. What was sequenced was PBMCs or T cells enriched from blood (not recorded which). The receptor set was obtained from a man aged 25 to 40 with acute COVID-19. Each CDR3 is given with its conserved first and last residue. The order of the fields is V gene, clone size, D gene, J gene, CDR3 DNA, CDR3 protein. D genes are given only for firm matches. A clone size is listed for some rows: how often the clone was seen (once, few, many), or a class if it is expanded.

v_call: TRBV18
clone_size: once
d_call: -
j_call: TRBJ2-1
cdr3_nt: TGTGCCAGCTCAAGACAGGAGACAACTTTCAATGAGCAGTTCTTC
cdr3_aa: CASSRQETTFNEQFF

v_call: TRBV4-3
clone_size: -
d_call: TRBD2
j_call: TRBJ2-3
cdr3_nt: TGCGCCAGCAGCCAAGTACTAGCGGGAGCTCTCACAGATACGCAGTATTTT
cdr3_aa: CASSQVLAGALTDTQYF

v_call: TRBV7-9
clone_size: -
d_call: TRBD2
j_call: TRBJ2-5
cdr3_nt: TGTGCCAGCAGCTTAGGTCTCCGAGCGGGAGAGGGAGAGACCCAGTACTTC
cdr3_aa: CASSLGLRAGEGETQYF

v_call: TRBV10-3
clone_size: -
d_call: -
j_call: TRBJ1-1
cdr3_nt: TGTGCCATCAGTGAATGGGGGGGGACTGAAGCTTTCTTT
cdr3_aa: CAISEWGGTEAFF

v_call: TRBV7-2
clone_size: -
d_call: -
j_call: TRBJ1-2
cdr3_nt: TGTGCCAGCAGCTTAGGAAGTGACGGACTCTATGGCTACACCTTC
cdr3_aa: CASSLGSDGLYGYTF

v_call: TRBV19
clone_size: -
d_call: TRBD1
j_call: TRBJ2-1
cdr3_nt: TGTGCCAGTAGTATACCCGGGACAGGGTTAGGCAATGAGCAGTTCTTC
cdr3_aa: CASSIPGTGLGNEQFF

v_call: TRBV27
clone_size: -
d_call: -
j_call: TRBJ2-3
cdr3_nt: TGTGCCACCGACAACGGGAACGATACGCAGTATTTT
cdr3_aa: CATDNGNDTQYF

v_call: TRBV7-9
clone_size: -
d_call: -
j_call: TRBJ1-1
cdr3_nt: TGTGCCAGCAGCCTGCCCGGACGAGGGGAAGCTTTCTTT
cdr3_aa: CASSLPGRGEAFF

v_call: TRBV9
clone_size: -
d_call: TRBD2
j_call: TRBJ2-5
cdr3_nt: TGTGCCAGCAGCGTAGTAGCGGGGGCGAAAGAGACCCAGTACTTC
cdr3_aa: CASSVVAGAKETQYF

v_call: TRBV29-1
clone_size: -
d_call: -
j_call: TRBJ2-3
cdr3_nt: TGCAGCGTTGGATTGTCTGTTAGCGCAGATACGCAGTATTTT
cdr3_aa: CSVGLSVSADTQYF

v_call: TRBV5-5
clone_size: -
d_call: TRBD2
j_call: TRBJ2-1
cdr3_nt: TGTGCCAGCAACCCCTGGCGGGGGATCGCCTACAATGAGCAGTTCTTC
cdr3_aa: CASNPWRGIAYNEQFF

v_call: TRBV29-1
clone_size: -
d_call: TRBD1
j_call: TRBJ2-1
cdr3_nt: TGCAGCGGCACCGGGACAGGGACCTATGAGCAGTTCTTC
cdr3_aa: CSGTGTGTYEQFF

v_call: TRBV5-8
clone_size: -
d_call: -
j_call: TRBJ2-2
cdr3_nt: TGTGCCAGCAGCTTGGGACGGGGGTCATTCGGCACCGGGGAGCTGTTTTTT
cdr3_aa: CASSLGRGSFGTGELFF

v_call: TRBV18
clone_size: -
d_call: -
j_call: TRBJ1-1
cdr3_nt: TGTGCCAGCTCACCGCGGCCTATTGGTGAAGCTTTCTTT
cdr3_aa: CASSPRPIGEAFF

v_call: TRBV20-1
clone_size: -
d_call: TRBD1
j_call: TRBJ1-5
cdr3_nt: TGCAGTGCTAGTTCCGACAGGGGATACAATCAGCCCCAGCATTTT
cdr3_aa: CSASSDRGYNQPQHF

v_call: TRBV5-1
clone_size: once
d_call: TRBD1
j_call: TRBJ2-4
cdr3_nt: TGTGCCAGCAGCTTTTCAATCGGACAGGGGTTTCGGAACATTCAGTACTTC
cdr3_aa: CASSFSIGQGFRNIQYF

v_call: TRBV19
clone_size: few
d_call: TRBD2
j_call: TRBJ2-2
cdr3_nt: TGTGCCAGTAGCCTTCGGACTAGCGGCGGAGGGGAGCTGTTTTTT
cdr3_aa: CASSLRTSGGGELFF

v_call: TRBV3-1/TRBV3-2
clone_size: -
d_call: -
j_call: TRBJ1-1
cdr3_nt: TGTGCCAGCAGAACAGGGCCTGAAGCTTTCTTT
cdr3_aa: CASRTGPEAFF

v_call: TRBV5-5
clone_size: -
d_call: -
j_call: TRBJ2-1
cdr3_nt: TGTGCCAGCAGCTTGAAACAGGGTAACAATGAGCAGTTCTTC
cdr3_aa: CASSLKQGNNEQFF

v_call: TRBV28
clone_size: -
d_call: -
j_call: TRBJ2-2
cdr3_nt: TGTGCCACCCTGGGGGCGGACAGAGAGAACACCGGGGAGCTGTTTTTT
cdr3_aa: CATLGADRENTGELFF

v_call: TRBV7-6
clone_size: -
d_call: -
j_call: TRBJ1-4
cdr3_nt: TGTGCCAGCAGCTTAGAGGGGGTCGATGAAAAACTGTTTTTT
cdr3_aa: CASSLEGVDEKLFF

v_call: TRBV28
clone_size: few
d_call: -
j_call: TRBJ2-1
cdr3_nt: TGTGCCAGCAGTTCCTCCGGCCAGTTCGGGGATGAGCAGTTCTTC
cdr3_aa: CASSSSGQFGDEQFF

v_call: TRBV6-5
clone_size: -
d_call: TRBD1
j_call: TRBJ1-1
cdr3_nt: TGTGCCAGCAGTAAGGGGGACAGGGTGAACACTGAAGCTTTCTTT
cdr3_aa: CASSKGDRVNTEAFF

v_call: TRBV6-5
clone_size: -
d_call: TRBD2
j_call: TRBJ2-2
cdr3_nt: TGTGCCAGCAGTTCACCGGGACTAGCCCTGTCCGGGGAGCTGTTTTTT
cdr3_aa: CASSSPGLALSGELFF

v_call: TRBV7-8
clone_size: once
d_call: -
j_call: TRBJ2-6
cdr3_nt: TGTGCCAGCAGCTTTCTCTCGGCGGACAGACCAATCTCTGGGGCCAACGTCCTGACTTTC
cdr3_aa: CASSFLSADRPISGANVLTF

v_call: TRBV27
clone_size: -
d_call: TRBD1
j_call: TRBJ2-5
cdr3_nt: TGTGCCAGCAGCTCTTTCTGGACAGGGCAAGAGACCCAGTACTTC
cdr3_aa: CASSSFWTGQETQYF

v_call: TRBV5-6
clone_size: -
d_call: -
j_call: TRBJ2-1
cdr3_nt: TGTGCCAGCAGCTTCGGGGGGCAACCCAATGAGCAGTTCTTC
cdr3_aa: CASSFGGQPNEQFF

v_call: TRBV4-1
clone_size: -
d_call: TRBD1
j_call: TRBJ2-2
cdr3_nt: TGCGCCAGCAGCCAGGCGGACAGGGCGAACACCGGGGAGCTGTTTTTT
cdr3_aa: CASSQADRANTGELFF

v_call: TRBV2
clone_size: -
d_call: -
j_call: TRBJ1-6
cdr3_nt: TGTGCCAGCAGTTACGACGGACAAGGCTCCTATAATTCACCCCTCCACTTT
cdr3_aa: CASSYDGQGSYNSPLHF

v_call: TRBV4-2
clone_size: few
d_call: -
j_call: TRBJ1-6
cdr3_nt: TGTGCCAGCAGCCAAGGGGGCGCGGGAGGAAATTCACCCCTCCACTTT
cdr3_aa: CASSQGGAGGNSPLHF

v_call: TRBV4-2
clone_size: -
d_call: TRBD2
j_call: TRBJ2-2
cdr3_nt: TGTGCCAGCAGCCAAGATGGCACTAGCGGGAGGATCGGGGAGCTGTTTTTT
cdr3_aa: CASSQDGTSGRIGELFF

v_call: TRBV18
clone_size: -
d_call: TRBD1
j_call: TRBJ1-3
cdr3_nt: TGTGCCAGCTCACCCGACAGGGGGAACTCTGGAAACACCATATATTTT
cdr3_aa: CASSPDRGNSGNTIYF

v_call: TRBV27
clone_size: -
d_call: TRBD2
j_call: TRBJ2-1
cdr3_nt: TGTGCCATCCGTAGCGGGGGGGCTTCCTACAATGAGCAGTTCTTC
cdr3_aa: CAIRSGGASYNEQFF

v_call: TRBV11-3
clone_size: -
d_call: TRBD1
j_call: TRBJ1-5
cdr3_nt: TGTGCCAGCAGAAGGGGGACAGGGGGCGGCCAGCCCCAGCATTTT
cdr3_aa: CASRRGTGGGQPQHF

v_call: TRBV5-1
clone_size: few
d_call: TRBD1
j_call: TRBJ1-5
cdr3_nt: TGCGCCAGCAGTCGGACAGGGGTTAGCAATCAGCCCCAGCATTTT
cdr3_aa: CASSRTGVSNQPQHF

v_call: TRBV18
clone_size: -
d_call: TRBD1
j_call: TRBJ1-4
cdr3_nt: TGTGCCAGCTCACTGGGACAGGTTAATGAAAAACTGTTTTTT
cdr3_aa: CASSLGQVNEKLFF

v_call: TRBV28
clone_size: -
d_call: -
j_call: TRBJ1-3
cdr3_nt: TGTGCCAGCAGTACCTTGGGAGGCGGAAACACCATATATTTT
cdr3_aa: CASSTLGGGNTIYF

v_call: TRBV19
clone_size: -
d_call: TRBD2
j_call: TRBJ2-2
cdr3_nt: TGTGCCAGTAGCAGGGCTAGCGGACCGAACACCGGGGAGCTGTTTTTT
cdr3_aa: CASSRASGPNTGELFF

v_call: TRBV29-1
clone_size: -
d_call: TRBD1
j_call: TRBJ1-5
cdr3_nt: TGCAGCGCCAAGAACCGGGACAGGGGGCGAAGCAATCAGCCCCAGCATTTT
cdr3_aa: CSAKNRDRGRSNQPQHF

v_call: TRBV11-1
clone_size: -
d_call: TRBD1
j_call: TRBJ1-5
cdr3_nt: TGTGCCAGCAGCTTACAGGGGGATCAGCCCCAGCATTTT
cdr3_aa: CASSLQGDQPQHF

v_call: TRBV13
clone_size: -
d_call: TRBD2
j_call: TRBJ2-1
cdr3_nt: TGTGCCAGCAGTGGACTAGCGGGAGGTATAGCGAATGAGCAGTTCTTC
cdr3_aa: CASSGLAGGIANEQFF